The rows below give T cell receptor beta chains drawn from one sample of a study of T cell responses to AZD1222 COVID-19 vaccine. Measured with immunoSEQ multiplex PCR; TCRdb has only the in-frame clones, and not every one. The data show more than 95,000 clones, roughly 93% seen once. The input for sequencing was peripheral blood, taken on day 0 of AZD1222 vaccination. Source of these receptors: an adult in good health. The CDR3 runs from the conserved cysteine through the conserved F or W. The D gene is left open where the match is weak. Rows give clone size only sometimes, using once, few, many, or a class for an expanded clone.

TRBV7-9,-,-,TRBJ2-7,CASSFHRSYEQYF,TGTGCCAGCAGCTTCCATCGGTCCTACGAGCAGTACTTC
TRBV19,-,-,TRBJ1-2,CASSVGRGAAGYTF,TGTGCCAGTAGTGTGGGTCGGGGGGCTGCCGGCTACACCTTC
TRBV10-2,-,-,TRBJ1-3,CASSESRYSGNTIYF,TGCGCCAGCAGTGAGAGTAGGTACTCTGGAAACACCATATATTTT
TRBV5-1,-,-,TRBJ2-5,CASSLVRGYLQETQYF,TGCGCCAGCAGCTTGGTAAGAGGCTACCTTCAAGAGACCCAGTACTTC
TRBV18,-,-,TRBJ2-4,CASSPLKSGTDPIQYF,TGTGCCAGCTCACCACTAAAGTCCGGGACCGACCCCATTCAGTACTTC
TRBV28,-,-,TRBJ2-7,CASSPGEALEQYF,TGTGCCAGCAGCCCCGGGGAGGCTCTGGAGCAGTACTTC
TRBV27,once,-,TRBJ2-5,CASSWVGSLETQYF,TGTGCCAGCAGTTGGGTCGGGAGTTTGGAGACCCAGTACTTC
TRBV7-9,-,-,TRBJ2-1,CASSLGWSFGTSYNEQFF,TGTGCCAGCAGCTTAGGCTGGAGTTTCGGGACAAGTTACAATGAGCAGTTCTTC
TRBV2,-,TRBD2,TRBJ2-1,CASKEREMSEQFF,TGTGCCAGCAAGGAGCGGGAGATGAGTGAGCAGTTCTTC
TRBV5-6,-,-,TRBJ2-3,CASSLGMPEAADTQYF,TGTGCCAGCAGCTTGGGGATGCCCGAGGCCGCAGATACGCAGTATTTT